The rows below give T cell receptor beta chains drawn from one sample of a study of cytomegalovirus exposure and HLA in healthy donors. The method was immunoSEQ multiplex PCR; TCRdb's version includes in-frame clones alone and lacks a portion of them. The table includes more than 110,000 clones, around four fifths detected once. The sequencing input was PBMCs. These receptors originate from a male donor in good health and CMV-seropositive. Both conserved end residues are part of each CDR3. D genes are given only for firm matches. Where a row states a size, it is once, few, many or the class of an expanded clone; other rows omit it.

d_call	clone_size	j_call	v_call	cdr3_length	cdr3_nt	cdr3_aa
.	.	TRBJ2-4	TRBV5-4	14	TGTGCCAGCAGCTTGGGACTAGCCAAAAACATTCAGTACTTC	CASSLGLAKNIQYF
.	.	TRBJ1-4	TRBV28	13	TGTGCCAGCAAGGGGCAAAACTACGAAAAACTGTTTTTT	CASKGQNYEKLFF
TRBD1	few	TRBJ2-7	TRBV7-9	18	TGTGCCAGCAGCCCCCCGGCCCGACAGGGGCAAAAATCCTACGAGCAGTACTTC	CASSPPARQGQKSYEQYF
.	.	TRBJ2-7	TRBV28	15	TGTGCCAGCAGTTTCGAACAGGGATCCGCGTACGAGCAGTACTTC	CASSFEQGSAYEQYF
.	.	TRBJ1-5	TRBV5-5	14	TGTGCCAGCAGCCACGGGGGGGCGGGACAGCCCCAGCATTTT	CASSHGGAGQPQHF
.	.	TRBJ2-7	TRBV4-1	13	TGCGCCAGCAGCCAGGGCCCACGGTACGAGCAGTACTTC	CASSQGPRYEQYF
TRBD1	.	TRBJ1-6	TRBV9	15	TGTGCCAGCAGCCCAGACAGGGGACTTAATTCACCCCTCCACTTT	CASSPDRGLNSPLHF
.	.	TRBJ2-1	TRBV7-9	12	TGTTCCAGCAGCTCCGGGTTATTTGAGCAGTTCTTC	CSSSSGLFEQFF
TRBD2	.	TRBJ2-1	TRBV18	17	TGTGCCAGCTCACCAACAGGGACTAGCGGGGGGGTCAATGAGCAGTTCTTC	CASSPTGTSGGVNEQFF
TRBD2	few	TRBJ2-2	TRBV5-1	16	TGCGCCAGCAGCTCCCTAGCGGGGGGCGTCACCGGGGAGCTGTTTTTT	CASSSLAGGVTGELFF